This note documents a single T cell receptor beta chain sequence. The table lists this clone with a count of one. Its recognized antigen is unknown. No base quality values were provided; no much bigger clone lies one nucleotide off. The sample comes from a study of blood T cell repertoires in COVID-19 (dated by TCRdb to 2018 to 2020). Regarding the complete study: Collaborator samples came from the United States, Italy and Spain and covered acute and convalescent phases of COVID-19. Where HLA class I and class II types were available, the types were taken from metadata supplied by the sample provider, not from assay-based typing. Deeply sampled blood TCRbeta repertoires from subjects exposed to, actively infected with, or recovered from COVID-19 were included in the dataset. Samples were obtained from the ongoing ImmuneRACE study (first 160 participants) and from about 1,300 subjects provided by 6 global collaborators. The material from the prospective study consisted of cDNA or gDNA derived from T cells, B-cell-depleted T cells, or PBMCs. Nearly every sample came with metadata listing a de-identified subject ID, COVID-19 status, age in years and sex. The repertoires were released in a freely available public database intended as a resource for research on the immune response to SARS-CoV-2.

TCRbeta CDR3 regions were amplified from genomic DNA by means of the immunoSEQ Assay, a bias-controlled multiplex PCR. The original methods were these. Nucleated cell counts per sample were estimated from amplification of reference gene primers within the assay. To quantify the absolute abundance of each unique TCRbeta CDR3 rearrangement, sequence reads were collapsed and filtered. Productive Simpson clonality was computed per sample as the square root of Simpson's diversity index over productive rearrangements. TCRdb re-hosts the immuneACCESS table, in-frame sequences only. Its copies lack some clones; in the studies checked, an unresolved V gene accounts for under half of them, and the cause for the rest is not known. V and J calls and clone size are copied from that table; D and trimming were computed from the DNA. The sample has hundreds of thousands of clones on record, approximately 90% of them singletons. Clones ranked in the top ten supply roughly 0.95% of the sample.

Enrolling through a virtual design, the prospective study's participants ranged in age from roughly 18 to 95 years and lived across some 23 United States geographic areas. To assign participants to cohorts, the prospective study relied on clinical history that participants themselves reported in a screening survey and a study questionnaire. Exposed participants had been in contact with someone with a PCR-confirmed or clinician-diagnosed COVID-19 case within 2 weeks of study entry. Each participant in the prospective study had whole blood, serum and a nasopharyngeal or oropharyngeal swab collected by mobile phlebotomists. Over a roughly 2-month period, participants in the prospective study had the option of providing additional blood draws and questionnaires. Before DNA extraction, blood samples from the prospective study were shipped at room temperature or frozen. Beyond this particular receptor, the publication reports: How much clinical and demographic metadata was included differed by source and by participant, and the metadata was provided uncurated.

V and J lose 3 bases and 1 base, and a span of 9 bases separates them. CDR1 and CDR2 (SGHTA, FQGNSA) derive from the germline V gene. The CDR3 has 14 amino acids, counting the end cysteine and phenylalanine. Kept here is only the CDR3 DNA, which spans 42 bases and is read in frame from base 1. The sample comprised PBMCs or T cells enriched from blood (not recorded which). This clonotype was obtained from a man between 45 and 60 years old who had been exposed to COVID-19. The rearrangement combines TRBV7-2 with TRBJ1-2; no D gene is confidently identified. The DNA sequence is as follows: TGTGCCAGCAGCTTGTCCCAGATTAACTATGGCTACACCTTC. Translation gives CASSLSQINYGYTF.